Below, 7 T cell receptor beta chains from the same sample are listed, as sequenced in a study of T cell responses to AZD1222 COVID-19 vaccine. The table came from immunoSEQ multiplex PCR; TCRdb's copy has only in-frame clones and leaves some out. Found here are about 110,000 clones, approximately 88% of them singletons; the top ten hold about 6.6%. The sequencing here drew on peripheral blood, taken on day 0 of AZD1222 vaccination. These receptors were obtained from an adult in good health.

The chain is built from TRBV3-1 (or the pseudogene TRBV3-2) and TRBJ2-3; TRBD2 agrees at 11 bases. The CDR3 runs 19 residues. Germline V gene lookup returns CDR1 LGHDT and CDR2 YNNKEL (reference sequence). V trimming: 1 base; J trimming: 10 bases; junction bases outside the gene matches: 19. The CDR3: CASSQAPGLAANRRMAQYF. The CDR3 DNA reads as TGTGCCAGCAGCCAAGCGCCGGGACTAGCGGCAAACCGCAGGATGGCGCAGTATTTT.

The CDR3 here is CASSEWSAGGITNEQFF. The CDR3 DNA reads as TGTGCCAGCAGTGAATGGTCAGCGGGAGGGATAACTAATGAGCAGTTCTTC. The V and J genes are TRBV25-1 and TRBJ2-1; 10 bases are a match to TRBD2. The V segment lost 1 base and the J segment 7 bases; nucleotides outside the gene matches: 10. Germline-derived CDR1 and CDR2 are MGHDK and SYGVNS. This CDR3 has 17 residues.

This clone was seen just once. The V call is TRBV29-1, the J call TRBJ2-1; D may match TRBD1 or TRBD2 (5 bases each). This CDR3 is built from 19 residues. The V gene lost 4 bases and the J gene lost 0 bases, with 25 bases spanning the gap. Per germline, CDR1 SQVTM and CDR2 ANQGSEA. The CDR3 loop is CSVGLFLSGRLSSYNEQFF. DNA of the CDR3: TGCAGCGTTGGCCTCTTTCTTTCGGGACGCCTGAGCTCCTACAATGAGCAGTTCTTC.

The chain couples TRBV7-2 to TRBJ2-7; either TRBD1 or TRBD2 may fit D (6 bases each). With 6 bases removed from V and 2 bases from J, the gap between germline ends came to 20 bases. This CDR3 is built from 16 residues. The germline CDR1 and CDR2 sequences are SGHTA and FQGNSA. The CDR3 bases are TGTGCCAGCAGTTACTTCGTCAGTAGGGGGGCCTACGAGCAGTACTTC. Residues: CASSYFVSRGAYEQYF.

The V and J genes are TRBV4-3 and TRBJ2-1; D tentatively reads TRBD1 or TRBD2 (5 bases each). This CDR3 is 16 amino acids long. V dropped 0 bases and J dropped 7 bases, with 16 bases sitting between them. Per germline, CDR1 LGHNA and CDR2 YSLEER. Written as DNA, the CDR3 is TGCGCCAGCAGCCAAGAGGGTCGAGCAGGGAGAAATGAGCAGTTCTTC. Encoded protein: CASSQEGRAGRNEQFF.

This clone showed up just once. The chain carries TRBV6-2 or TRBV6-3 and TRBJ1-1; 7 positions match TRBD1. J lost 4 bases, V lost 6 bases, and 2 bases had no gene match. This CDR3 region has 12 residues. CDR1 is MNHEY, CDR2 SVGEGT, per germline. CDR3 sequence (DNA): TGTGCCAGCAGCTCAGGGGGCACTGAAGCTTTCTTT. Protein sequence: CASSSGGTEAFF.

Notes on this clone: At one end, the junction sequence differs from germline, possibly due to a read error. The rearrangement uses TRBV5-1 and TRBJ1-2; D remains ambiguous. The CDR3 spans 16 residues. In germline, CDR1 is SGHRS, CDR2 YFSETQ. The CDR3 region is CASRLAGSTANYGYTF. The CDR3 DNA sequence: TGCGCCAGCAGGTTGGCAGGATCCACCGCTAACTATGGCTACACCTTC. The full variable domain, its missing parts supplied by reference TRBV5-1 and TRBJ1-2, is KAGVTQTPRYLIKTRGQQVTLSCSPISGHRSVSWYQQTPGQGLQFLFEYFSETQRNKGNFPGRFSGRQFSNSRSEMNVSTLELGDSALYLCASRLAGSTANYGYTFGSGTRLTVV.